These 27 T cell receptor beta chains were sequenced from one sample in a study of blood T cells in healthy people across ages. Together with a sample-barcoded 5' primer, a J-beta primer mix was included in a second PCR lasting about 7 to 11 cycles. TCRdb fed the 5' RACE reads into MiXCR, producing one record per CDR3 protein. The table includes just over 1 million distinct CDR3 sequences, 40% to 45% detected once. The sequenced sample was blood. The receptors originated from a woman in her sixties or seventies in good health.

The V and J genes are TRBV5-1 and TRBJ2-1, with D perhaps TRBD1 (5 bases). V lost 5 bases, J lost 8 bases, and 20 bases lay in between. The CDR3 consists of 15 residues. CDR1 is SGHRS and CDR2 is YFSETQ in the germline V gene. In DNA, the CDR3 is TGCGCCAGCAGTACAGGTTCCGGGTCCACGGATGAGCAGTTCTTC. This gives the protein CASSTGSGSTDEQFF.

The chain carries TRBV30 and TRBJ2-7; no definite D call. This CDR3 is 12 amino acids long. V was trimmed by 4 bases and J by 1 base, leaving 8 bases between them. Germline CDR1 GTSNPN, CDR2 SVGIG (reference sequence). This CDR3 is CAWNLGSYEQYF. In DNA form, the CDR3 reads TGTGCCTGGAATCTGGGATCCTACGAGCAGTACTTC.

The V call is TRBV20-1, the J call TRBJ2-5, with TRBD2 matching 7 bases. From germline, CDR1 is DFQATT and CDR2 SNEGSKA (reference sequence). V was pared by 3 bases and J by 2 bases, with 9 bases of the junction left unmatched. This CDR3 spans 15 amino acids. CDR3 sequence reads: CSASMASGKQETQYF. The CDR3 DNA reads as TGCAGTGCTAGTATGGCCAGCGGGAAACAAGAGACCCAGTACTTC.

This chain uses TRBV27 with TRBJ2-5, with D perhaps TRBD1 (6 bases). The germline V gene encodes CDR1 MNHEY and CDR2 SMNVEV (reference sequence). The CDR3 runs 16 residues. V was shortened by 2 bases and J by 7 bases, with 20 bases between the two germline ends. CDR3 loop: CASSLGVGQGWGTQYF. CDR3 DNA sequence: TGTGCCAGCAGTTTAGGGGTCGGTCAGGGGTGGGGGACCCAGTACTTC.

The chain uses TRBV15 and TRBJ2-5, with 13 nucleotides matching TRBD2. Losses at the gene ends were 5 bases for V and 5 bases for J; bases not matched to a gene: 5. CDR1 and CDR2 (germline): LNHNV, YYDKDF (reference sequence). The CDR3 is 15 amino acids. CDR3 DNA: TGTGCCACCAGCGCGACTAGCGGGAGGTTTGAGACCCAGTACTTC. It specifies CATSATSGRFETQYF.

CDR3 residues: CASSKRTGTANTGELFF. In DNA form, the CDR3 reads TGTGCCAGCAGCAAAAGGACGGGGACAGCGAACACCGGGGAGCTGTTTTTT. This rearrangement joins TRBV21-1 to TRBJ2-2; the DNA was not compared with TRBD1, the D call given in the table. TRBV21-1 is reported as a pseudogene. This CDR3 is built from 17 residues.

This clonotype occurred a few times. The chain employs TRBV20-1 and TRBJ2-1; D gene unclear. The CDR3 loop spans 13 amino acids. Germline assignment: CDR1 DFQATT and CDR2 SNEGSKA (reference sequence). Trimming removed 0 bases at V and 4 bases at J, with 7 bases between. The CDR3, as DNA: TGCAGTGCTAGAGATGACTCTTACAATGAGCAGTTCTTC. Translating gives CSARDDSYNEQFF.

This chain connects TRBV20-1 to TRBJ2-7; tentative D call: TRBD2 (6 bases). The V end was cut by 5 bases, the J end by 7 bases, with 15 bases between. CDR3 length equals 12 residues. CDR1 is DFQATT, CDR2 SNEGSKA, per germline (reference sequence). CDR3: CSAHKDYNEQYF. CDR3 DNA sequence: TGCAGTGCTCACAAGGACTACAATGAGCAGTACTTC.

The rearrangement uses TRBV5-1 and TRBJ2-5; 7 nucleotides line up with TRBD2. The CDR3 extends over 15 amino acids. V was clipped by 1 base and J by 11 bases; unmatched bases: 14. Germline CDR1 SGHRS, CDR2 YFSETQ. CDR3: CASSLSGMGDGEQYF. For the CDR3, the DNA is TGCGCCAGCAGCTTGAGCGGGATGGGGGACGGGGAGCAGTACTTC.

This clonotype has a handful of counts. The chain employs TRBV29-1 and TRBJ2-1, with D possibly TRBD1 on 5 matching bases. Germline loops: CDR1 SQVTM, CDR2 ANQGSEA. This CDR3 is 12 amino acids long. Trimming stripped 4 bases from V and 7 bases from J, with 11 bases between. This chain's CDR3 is CSVVLGVNEQFF. CDR3 nucleotide sequence: TGCAGCGTTGTGTTAGGGGTAAATGAGCAGTTCTTC.

The V call is TRBV7-3, the J call TRBJ2-3; perhaps TRBD2 as D (5 bases). V was cut by 5 bases and J by 3 bases, with 15 bases left in between. Germline V gives CDR1 SGHTA, CDR2 FQGTGA. The CDR3 is 15 residues long. The DNA for the CDR3 is TGTGCCAGCAGCCCCGAGGGCCGGGGTACAGATACGCAGTATTTT. Translating it yields CASSPEGRGTDTQYF.

This chain uses TRBV5-1 with TRBJ1-1; possibly TRBD1 for D (5 bases). V lost 0 bases to trimming and J lost 4 bases, with 7 bases between them. The CDR3 sequence is 13 residues long. In germline, CDR1 is SGHRS, CDR2 YFSETQ. CDR3 in amino acids: CASSLDQGTEAFF. CDR3 nucleotide sequence: TGCGCCAGCAGCTTGGATCAGGGCACTGAAGCTTTCTTT.

The V gene is TRBV11-2, the J gene TRBJ2-1; a possible D gene is TRBD2 (6 bases). The CDR3 runs to 14 residues. CDR1 SGHAT and CDR2 FQNNGV come from the germline V gene. V lost 5 bases, J lost 9 bases, and 17 bases lay in between. The CDR3 DNA reads as TGTGCCAGCAGCCCAAACTTGCCCGGGGGTGAGCAGTTCTTC. It codes for CASSPNLPGGEQFF. Full variable domain (rest looked up from reference TRBV11-2 and TRBJ2-1): EAGVAQSPRYKIIEKRQSVAFWCNPISGHATLYWYQQILGQGPKLLIQFQNNGVVDDSQLPKDRFSAERLKGVDSTLKIQPAKLEDSAVYLCASSPNLPGGEQFFGPGTRLTVL.

This chain links TRBV9 with TRBJ2-7; the match to TRBD1 covers 7 bases. The length of the CDR3 is 15 residues. Per germline, CDR1 SGDLS and CDR2 YYNGEE. Trimming took 3 bases from V and 2 from J; bases not matched to a gene: 8. CDR3 sequence reads: CASSEGDSLAYEQYF. CDR3 sequence (DNA): TGTGCCAGCAGCGAGGGGGACAGTCTCGCCTACGAGCAGTACTTC.

The chain employs TRBV20-1 and TRBJ1-1; D might be TRBD1 (5 bases). This CDR3 is built from 13 residues. Germline lookup yields CDR1 DFQATT and CDR2 SNEGSKA (reference sequence). V was trimmed by 2 bases and J by 3 bases, leaving 10 bases between them. The CDR3 nucleotides read TGCAGTGCTAGAAAACGGGACGACACTGAAGCTTTCTTT. Translated: CSARKRDDTEAFF.

The genes are TRBV20-1 and TRBJ2-3; TRBD2 matches at 12 bases. CDR3 length: 15 amino acids. Germline CDR1 DFQATT, CDR2 SNEGSKA (reference sequence). The trim removed 4 bases at V and 6 bases at J, leaving 8 bases unmatched. The CDR3 reads CSATRLAGEGDTQYF. CDR3 in DNA: TGCAGTGCTACACGACTAGCGGGAGAGGGGGATACGCAGTATTTT.

This clonotype showed up just a few times. This could be a read error, since a much larger clone is one nucleotide away. J is TRBJ2-7 and V is TRBV27; D remains ambiguous. Germline assignment: CDR1 MNHEY and CDR2 SMNVEV (reference sequence). V lost 5 bases and J lost 0, with 8 bases in between. This CDR3 spans 13 amino acids. The CDR3 DNA is TGTGCCAGCAGTGTATACGGCTCCTACGAGCAGTACTTC. This sequence encodes CASSVYGSYEQYF.

J is TRBJ2-1 and V is TRBV9; D is perhaps TRBD2 (6 bases). Germline V lookup: CDR1 SGDLS, CDR2 YYNGEE. The CDR3 is 15 amino acids. Trimming removed 4 bases at V and 13 bases at J, with 24 bases between. CDR3 DNA: TGTGCCAGCAGCCCTGTTGTGGGCGGGACCGGCCGCCAGTTCTTC. This sequence encodes CASSPVVGGTGRQFF.

This clonotype was counted between two and nine times. The chain couples TRBV20-1 to TRBJ1-5; D not resolved. CDR1 DFQATT and CDR2 SNEGSKA come from the germline V gene (reference sequence). Between the trimmed V and J ends, which lost 6 bases and 2 bases, there was a span of 11 bases. CDR3 length: 13 residues. The CDR3 bases are TGCAGTGCAGTCCGTGAGGGCAATCAGCCCCAGCATTTT. This translates into CSAVREGNQPQHF.

The chain is built from TRBV4-2 and TRBJ2-4; D may be TRBD2 (5 bases). The CDR3 length is 17 residues. Trimming removed 0 bases at V and 1 base at J, with 13 bases between. CDR1 and CDR2 (germline): LGHNA, YNFKEQ. CDR3 residues: CASSQEARRVAKNIQYF. The CDR3 DNA reads TGTGCCAGCAGCCAAGAAGCCCGGCGGGTGGCCAAAAACATTCAGTACTTC.

As for this clonotype: Just one base apart from a much larger clone, this may be a read error. The V gene is TRBV12-3 or TRBV12-4, the J gene TRBJ2-3; D call uncertain. This CDR3 is 15 amino acids long. The CDR3 is CASSLGTGRTDTEYF. CDR3 sequence (DNA): TGTGCCAGCAGTTTGGGCACTGGACGCACAGATACGGAGTATTTT.

The table lists this clonotype with a few counts. In DNA form, the CDR3 reads TGCAGCGTTGACTCGAGCTCCTACAATGAGCAGTTCTTC. Translation: CSVDSSSYNEQFF. The chain combines TRBV29-1 with TRBJ2-1; D uncertain. The CDR3 consists of 13 residues. The V and J ends lost 3 bases and 0 bases respectively, with 6 bases between them. Germline V lookup: CDR1 SQVTM, CDR2 ANQGSEA.

This clonotype was seen more than once but under ten times. The genes are TRBV3-1 and TRBJ2-1; D may be TRBD2 (6 bases). CDR3 length equals 18 residues. Trimming pared 0 bases from V and 2 bases from J, leaving 17 bases between. Germline CDR1 reads LGHDT; CDR2 reads YNNKEL (reference sequence). CDR3: CASSQDPRGASAYNEQFF. The CDR3 DNA follows: TGTGCCAGCAGCCAAGATCCCCGCGGGGCTAGCGCCTACAATGAGCAGTTCTTC.

This chain joins TRBV20-1 and TRBJ2-6; 9 bases align to TRBD1. V lost 3 bases, J lost 0 bases, and 6 bases stayed unmatched. In germline, CDR1 is DFQATT, CDR2 SNEGSKA (reference sequence). This CDR3 is built from 17 residues. Here the CDR3 DNA reads TGCAGTGCTAGGGGGACAGGGTACGACTCTGGGGCCAACGTCCTGACTTTC. It specifies CSARGTGYDSGANVLTF.

The chain couples TRBV12-3 or TRBV12-4 to TRBJ2-5; TRBD1 might be the D (5 bases). The CDR3 has 14 residues. Trimming removed 2 bases from V and 11 bases from J, with 18 bases in between. CDR3 sequence reads: CASSLQGRINEQYF. As DNA, the CDR3 is TGTGCCAGCAGTTTACAGGGTAGGATCAATGAGCAGTACTTC.

A note on this clonotype: A much larger clone differs from this one at a single base, so this may be a read error. The chain employs TRBV27 and TRBJ2-1, with D uncertain. The germline V gene has CDR1 MNHEY and CDR2 SMNVEV (reference sequence). This CDR3 spans 14 amino acids. With 5 bases removed from V and 2 bases from J, the gap between germline ends came to 10 bases. CDR3 in DNA: TGTGCCAGCAGTGTGCGTCTAGCCTACAATGAGCAGTTCTTC. Its protein is CASSVRLAYNEQFF.

This clonotype was recorded a few times. This rearrangement joins TRBV29-1 to TRBJ2-4, with 9 positions matching TRBD1. Germline CDR1 is SQVTM and CDR2 is ANQGSEA. The CDR3 is 20 amino acids. V shed 3 bases and J 0 bases; nucleotides not matched to a gene: 18. CDR3 in amino acids: CSVESPLGQGFPLAKNIQYF. The CDR3 DNA reads TGCAGCGTTGAGAGTCCCCTGGGACAGGGCTTCCCACTAGCCAAAAACATTCAGTACTTC.